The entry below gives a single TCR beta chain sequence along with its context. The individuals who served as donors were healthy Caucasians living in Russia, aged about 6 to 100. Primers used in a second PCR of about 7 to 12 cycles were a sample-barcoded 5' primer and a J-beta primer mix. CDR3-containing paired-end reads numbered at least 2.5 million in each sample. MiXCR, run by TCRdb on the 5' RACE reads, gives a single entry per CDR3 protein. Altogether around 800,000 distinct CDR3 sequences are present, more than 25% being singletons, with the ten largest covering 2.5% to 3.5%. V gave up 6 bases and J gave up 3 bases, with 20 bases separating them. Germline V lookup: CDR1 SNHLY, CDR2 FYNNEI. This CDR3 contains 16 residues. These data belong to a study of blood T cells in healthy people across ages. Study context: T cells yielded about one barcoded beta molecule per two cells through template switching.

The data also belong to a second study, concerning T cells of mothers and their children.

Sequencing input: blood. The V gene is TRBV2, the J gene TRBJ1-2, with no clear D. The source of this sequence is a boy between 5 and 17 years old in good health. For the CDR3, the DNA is TGTGCCAGCAGCGCATCCAAAACTGGCTTAGACTATGGCTACACCTTC. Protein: CASSASKTGLDYGYTF.